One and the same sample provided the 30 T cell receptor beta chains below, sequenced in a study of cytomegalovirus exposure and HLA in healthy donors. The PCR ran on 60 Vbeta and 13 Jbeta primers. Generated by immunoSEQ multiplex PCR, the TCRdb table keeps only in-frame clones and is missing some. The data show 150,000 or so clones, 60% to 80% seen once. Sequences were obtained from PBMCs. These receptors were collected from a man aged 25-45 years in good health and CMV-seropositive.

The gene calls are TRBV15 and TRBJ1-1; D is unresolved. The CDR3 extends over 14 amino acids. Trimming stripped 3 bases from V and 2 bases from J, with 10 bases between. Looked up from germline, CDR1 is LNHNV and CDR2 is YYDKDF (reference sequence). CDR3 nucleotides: TGTGCCACCAGCAGTAAGTCGGGAAACACTGAAGCTTTCTTT. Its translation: CATSSKSGNTEAFF. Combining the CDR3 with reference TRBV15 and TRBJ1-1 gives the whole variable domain DAMVIQNPRYQVTQFGKPVTLSCSQTLNHNVMYWYQQKSSQAPKLLFHYYDKDFNNEADTPDNFQSRRPNTSFCFLDIRSPGLGDTAMYLCATSSKSGNTEAFFGQGTRLTVV.

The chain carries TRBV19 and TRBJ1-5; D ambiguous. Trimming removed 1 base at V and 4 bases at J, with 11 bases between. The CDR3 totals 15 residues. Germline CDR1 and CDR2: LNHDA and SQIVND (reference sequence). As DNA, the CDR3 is TGTGCCAGTAGTATAGCGCAGGCCTCAAATCAGCCCCAGCATTTT. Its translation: CASSIAQASNQPQHF.

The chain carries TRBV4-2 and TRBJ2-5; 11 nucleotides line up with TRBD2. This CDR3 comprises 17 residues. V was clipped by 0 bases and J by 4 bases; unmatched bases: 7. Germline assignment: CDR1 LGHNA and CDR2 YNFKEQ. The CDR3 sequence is CASSQDFSGRAIETQYF. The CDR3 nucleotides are TGTGCCAGCAGCCAAGATTTTAGCGGGAGGGCGATAGAGACCCAGTACTTC.

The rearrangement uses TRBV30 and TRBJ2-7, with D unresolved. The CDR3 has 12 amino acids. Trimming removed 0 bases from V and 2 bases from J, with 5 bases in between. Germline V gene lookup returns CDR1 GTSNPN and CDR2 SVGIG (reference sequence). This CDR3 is CAWSVTPYEQYF. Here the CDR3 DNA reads TGTGCCTGGAGTGTTACTCCCTACGAGCAGTACTTC.

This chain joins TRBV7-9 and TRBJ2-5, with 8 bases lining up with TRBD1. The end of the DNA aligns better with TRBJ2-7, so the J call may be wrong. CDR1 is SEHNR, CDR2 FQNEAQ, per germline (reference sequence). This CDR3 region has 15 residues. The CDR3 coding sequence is TGTGCCAGCAGCTTCGGGACAGGTGTCACCTACGAGCAGTACTTC. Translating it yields CASSFGTGVTYEQYF.

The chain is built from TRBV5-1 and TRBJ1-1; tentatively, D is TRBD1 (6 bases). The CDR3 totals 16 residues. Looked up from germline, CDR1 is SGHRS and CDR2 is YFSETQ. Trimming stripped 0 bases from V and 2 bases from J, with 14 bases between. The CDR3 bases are TGCGCCAGCAGCTTGGAGGGGGGGCAGCTAAACACTGAAGCTTTCTTT. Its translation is CASSLEGGQLNTEAFF.

CDR3 in amino acids: CASSLKQGGSTGELFF. The CDR3 DNA reads as TGTGCCAGCAGCTTAAAACAGGGGGGGAGCACCGGGGAGCTGTTTTTT. The rearrangement links TRBV7-2 to TRBJ2-2, with D tentatively TRBD1 (8 bases). The CDR3 contains 16 residues. Trimming took 2 bases from V and 4 from J, leaving 14 bases between them. Looked up from germline, CDR1 is SGHTA and CDR2 is FQGNSA.

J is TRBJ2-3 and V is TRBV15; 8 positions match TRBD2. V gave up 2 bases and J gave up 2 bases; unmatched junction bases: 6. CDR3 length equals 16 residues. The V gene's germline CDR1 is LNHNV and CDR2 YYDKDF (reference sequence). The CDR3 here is CATSRPVAGNTDTQYF. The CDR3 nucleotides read TGTGCCACCAGCAGACCTGTAGCGGGAAACACAGATACGCAGTATTTT.

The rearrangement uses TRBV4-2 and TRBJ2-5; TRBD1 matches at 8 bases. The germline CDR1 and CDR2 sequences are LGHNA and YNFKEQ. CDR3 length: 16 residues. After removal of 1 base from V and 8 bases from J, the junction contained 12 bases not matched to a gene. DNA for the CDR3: TGTGCCAGCAGCCAAGGAAGGGACAGGCGCCCTGAAACCCAGTACTTC. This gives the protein CASSQGRDRRPETQYF.

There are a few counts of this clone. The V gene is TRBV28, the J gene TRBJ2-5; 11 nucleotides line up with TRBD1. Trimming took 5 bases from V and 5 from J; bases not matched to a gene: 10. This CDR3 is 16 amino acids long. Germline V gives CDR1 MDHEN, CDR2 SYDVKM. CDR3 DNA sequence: TGTGCCAGCAGTCCCGCCCGGACAGGGGGCGGGGAGACCCAGTACTTC. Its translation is CASSPARTGGGETQYF.

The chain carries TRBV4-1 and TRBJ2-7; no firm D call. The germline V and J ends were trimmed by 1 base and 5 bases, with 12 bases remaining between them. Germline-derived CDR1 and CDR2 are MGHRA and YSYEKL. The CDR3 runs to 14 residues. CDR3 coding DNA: TGCGCCAGCAGCCAAGTGCAGCTTCAGGACGAGCAGTACTTC. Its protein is CASSQVQLQDEQYF.

This CDR3 reads CASSEGAAGTNYGYTF. In nucleotides, the CDR3 is TGTGCCAGCAGTGAGGGCGCGGCGGGGACTAACTATGGCTACACCTTC. The rearrangement uses TRBV2 and TRBJ1-2; no firm D call. The CDR3 is 16 residues long. The V gene's germline CDR1 is SNHLY and CDR2 FYNNEI. Trimming left V 3 bases short and J 0 bases short, with 14 bases between.

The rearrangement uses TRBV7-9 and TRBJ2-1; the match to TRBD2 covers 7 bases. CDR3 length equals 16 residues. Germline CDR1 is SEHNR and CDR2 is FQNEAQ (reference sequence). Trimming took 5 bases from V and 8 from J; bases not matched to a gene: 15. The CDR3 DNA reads TGTGCCAGCAGCCATACTAGAGCGGGAACTAACCATGAGCAGTTCTTC. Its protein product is CASSHTRAGTNHEQFF.

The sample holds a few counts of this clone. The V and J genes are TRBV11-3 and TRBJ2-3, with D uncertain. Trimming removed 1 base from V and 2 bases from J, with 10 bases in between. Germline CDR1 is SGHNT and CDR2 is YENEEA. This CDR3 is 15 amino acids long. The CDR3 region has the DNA TGTGCCAGCAGCTTAGGCCCAAGCGACACAGATACGCAGTATTTT. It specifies CASSLGPSDTDTQYF.

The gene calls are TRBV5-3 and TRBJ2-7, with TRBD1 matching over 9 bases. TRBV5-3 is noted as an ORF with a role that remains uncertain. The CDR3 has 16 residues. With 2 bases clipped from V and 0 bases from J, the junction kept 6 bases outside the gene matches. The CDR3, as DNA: TGTGCCAGAAGCTTTCAAAAGACAGGGGGCTCCTACGAGCAGTACTTC. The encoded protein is CARSFQKTGGSYEQYF.

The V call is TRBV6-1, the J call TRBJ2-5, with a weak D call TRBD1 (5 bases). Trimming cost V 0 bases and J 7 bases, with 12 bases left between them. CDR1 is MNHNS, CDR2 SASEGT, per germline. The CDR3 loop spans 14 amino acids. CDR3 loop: CASSEAGLARTQYF. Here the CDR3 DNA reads TGTGCCAGCAGTGAAGCGGGGCTGGCGAGGACCCAGTACTTC.

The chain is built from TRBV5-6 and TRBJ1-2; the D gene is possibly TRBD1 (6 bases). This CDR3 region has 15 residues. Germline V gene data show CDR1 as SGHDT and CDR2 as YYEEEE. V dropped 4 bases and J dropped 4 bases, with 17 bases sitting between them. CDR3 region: CASSPPTMDSYGYTF. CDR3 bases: TGTGCCAGCAGCCCACCGACAATGGACAGCTATGGCTACACCTTC. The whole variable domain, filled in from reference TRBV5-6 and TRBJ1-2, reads DAGVTQSPTHLIKTRGQQVTLRCSPKSGHDTVSWYQQALGQGPQFIFQYYEEEERQRGNFPDRFSGHQFPNYSSELNVNALLLGDSALYLCASSPPTMDSYGYTFGSGTRLTVV.

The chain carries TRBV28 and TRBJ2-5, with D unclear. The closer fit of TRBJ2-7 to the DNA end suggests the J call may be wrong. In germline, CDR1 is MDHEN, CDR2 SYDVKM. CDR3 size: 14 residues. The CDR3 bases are TGTGCCAGCAGTTTCACCGAAAACTCCTACGAGCAGTACTTC. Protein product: CASSFTENSYEQYF.

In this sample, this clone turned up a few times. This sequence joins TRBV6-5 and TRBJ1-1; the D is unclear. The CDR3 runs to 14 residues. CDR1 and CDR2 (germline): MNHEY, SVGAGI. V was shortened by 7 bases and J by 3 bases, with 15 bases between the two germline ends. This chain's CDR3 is CASIPDGGDTEAFF. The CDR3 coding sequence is TGTGCCAGCATCCCGGATGGCGGCGACACTGAAGCTTTCTTT.

The chain's CDR3 is CASSVVTGGPYGYTF. Here the CDR3 DNA reads TGTGCCAGCAGTGTAGTTACGGGGGGCCCCTATGGCTACACCTTC. The chain links TRBV2 to TRBJ1-2; possible D gene TRBD1, 6 bases. CDR1 is SNHLY, CDR2 FYNNEI, per germline. The germline V and J ends were trimmed by 4 bases and 4 bases, with 16 bases remaining between them. The CDR3 extends over 15 amino acids.

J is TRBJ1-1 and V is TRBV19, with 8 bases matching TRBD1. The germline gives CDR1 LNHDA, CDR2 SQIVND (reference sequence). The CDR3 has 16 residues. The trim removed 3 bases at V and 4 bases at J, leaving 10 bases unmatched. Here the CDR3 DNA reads TGTGCCAGTAGTATGGTACAGGGGGAGGCGAGCACTGAAGCTTTCTTT. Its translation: CASSMVQGEASTEAFF.

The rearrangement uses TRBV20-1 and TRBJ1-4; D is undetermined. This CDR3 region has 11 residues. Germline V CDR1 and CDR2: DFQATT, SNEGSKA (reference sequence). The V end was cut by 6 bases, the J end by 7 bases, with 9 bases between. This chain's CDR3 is CSAQRGEKLFF. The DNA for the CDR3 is TGCAGTGCCCAGCGGGGTGAAAAACTGTTTTTT.

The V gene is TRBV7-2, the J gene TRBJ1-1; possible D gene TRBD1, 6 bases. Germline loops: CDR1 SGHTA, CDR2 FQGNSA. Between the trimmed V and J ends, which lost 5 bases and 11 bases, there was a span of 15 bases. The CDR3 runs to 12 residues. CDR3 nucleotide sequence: TGTGCCAGCAGCAGCCAGGGGATGCTTGCTTTCTTT. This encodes CASSSQGMLAFF.

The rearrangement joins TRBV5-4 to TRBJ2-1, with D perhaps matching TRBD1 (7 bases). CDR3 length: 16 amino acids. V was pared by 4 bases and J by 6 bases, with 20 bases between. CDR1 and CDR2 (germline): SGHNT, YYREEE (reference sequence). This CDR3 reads CASSQDGGGELNEQFF. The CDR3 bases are TGTGCCAGCAGCCAAGATGGAGGGGGCGAACTCAATGAGCAGTTCTTC.

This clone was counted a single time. CDR3 coding DNA: TGTGTAAAAAGGGACAGGGGGATTAGCAATCAGCCCCAGCATTTT. Amino acid sequence: CVKRDRGISNQPQHF. The chain employs TRBV6-4 and TRBJ1-5; TRBD1 aligns across 11 bases. This CDR3 has 15 residues. Germline CDR1 reads MRHNA; CDR2 reads SNTAGT.

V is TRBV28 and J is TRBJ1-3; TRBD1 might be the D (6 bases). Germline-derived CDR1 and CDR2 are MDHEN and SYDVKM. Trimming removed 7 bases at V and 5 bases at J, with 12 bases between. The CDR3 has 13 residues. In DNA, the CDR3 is TGTGCCAGCACCTTCGGGGGGCGAAACACCATATATTTT. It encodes CASTFGGRNTIYF.

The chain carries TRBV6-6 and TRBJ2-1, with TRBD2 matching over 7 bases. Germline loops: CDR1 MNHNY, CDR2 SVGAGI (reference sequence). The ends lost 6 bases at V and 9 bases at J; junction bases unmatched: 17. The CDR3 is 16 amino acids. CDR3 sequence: CASSRLREGGRFEQFF. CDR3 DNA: TGTGCCAGCAGCCGACTCCGTGAGGGAGGGCGTTTTGAGCAGTTCTTC.

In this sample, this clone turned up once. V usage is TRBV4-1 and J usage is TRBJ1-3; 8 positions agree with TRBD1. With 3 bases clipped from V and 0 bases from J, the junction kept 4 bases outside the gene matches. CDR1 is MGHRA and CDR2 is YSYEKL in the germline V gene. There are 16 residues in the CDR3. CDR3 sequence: CASSQPTGGSGNTIYF. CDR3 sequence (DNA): TGCGCCAGCAGCCAGCCCACAGGGGGCTCTGGAAACACCATATATTTT.

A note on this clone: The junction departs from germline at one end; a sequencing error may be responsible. The CDR3 coding sequence is TGTGCTAGCAGGAAGAGCGGGCGCCTAGCCTACGAGCAGTACTTC. It encodes CASRKSGRLAYEQYF. The chain carries TRBV7-7 and TRBJ2-7, with a weak D call TRBD2 (6 bases). Germline CDR1 and CDR2: SSHAT and FNYEAQ (reference sequence). The CDR3 runs to 15 residues.

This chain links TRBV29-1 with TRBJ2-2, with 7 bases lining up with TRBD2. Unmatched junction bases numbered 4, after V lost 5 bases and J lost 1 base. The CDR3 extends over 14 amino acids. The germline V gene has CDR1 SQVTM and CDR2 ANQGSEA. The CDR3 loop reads CSVWSSGNTGELFF. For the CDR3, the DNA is TGCAGCGTTTGGTCTAGCGGGAACACCGGGGAGCTGTTTTTT.